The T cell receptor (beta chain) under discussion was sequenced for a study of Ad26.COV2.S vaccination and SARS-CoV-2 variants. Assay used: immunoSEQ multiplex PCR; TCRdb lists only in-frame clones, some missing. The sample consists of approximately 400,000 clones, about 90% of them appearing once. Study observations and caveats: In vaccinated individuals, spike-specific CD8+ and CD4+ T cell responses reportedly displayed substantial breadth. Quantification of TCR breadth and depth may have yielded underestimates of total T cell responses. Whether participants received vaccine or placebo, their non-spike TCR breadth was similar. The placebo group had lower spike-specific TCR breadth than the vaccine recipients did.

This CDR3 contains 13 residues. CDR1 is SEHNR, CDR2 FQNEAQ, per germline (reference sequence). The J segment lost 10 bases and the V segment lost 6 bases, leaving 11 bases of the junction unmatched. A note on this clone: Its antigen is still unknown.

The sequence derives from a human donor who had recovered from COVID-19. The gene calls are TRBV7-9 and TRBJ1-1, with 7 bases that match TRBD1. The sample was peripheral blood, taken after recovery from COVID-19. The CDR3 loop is CASRATGAFGAFF. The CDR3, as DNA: TGTGCCAGCAGGGCTACAGGGGCTTTTGGAGCTTTCTTT.